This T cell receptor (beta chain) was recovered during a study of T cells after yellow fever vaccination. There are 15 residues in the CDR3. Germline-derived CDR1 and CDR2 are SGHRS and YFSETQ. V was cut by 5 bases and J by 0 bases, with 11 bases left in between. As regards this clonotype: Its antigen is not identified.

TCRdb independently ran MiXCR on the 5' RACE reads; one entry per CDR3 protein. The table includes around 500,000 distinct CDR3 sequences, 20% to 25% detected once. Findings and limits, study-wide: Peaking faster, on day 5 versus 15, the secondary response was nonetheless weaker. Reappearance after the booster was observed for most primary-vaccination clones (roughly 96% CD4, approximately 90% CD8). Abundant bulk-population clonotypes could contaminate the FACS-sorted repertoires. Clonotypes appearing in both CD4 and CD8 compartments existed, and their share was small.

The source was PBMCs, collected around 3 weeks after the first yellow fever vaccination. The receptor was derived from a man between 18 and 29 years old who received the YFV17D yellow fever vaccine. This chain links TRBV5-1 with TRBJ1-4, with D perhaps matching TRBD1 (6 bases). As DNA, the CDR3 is TGCGCCAGCAGGGACAGTGGCGCAACTAATGAAAAACTGTTTTTT. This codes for CASRDSGATNEKLFF. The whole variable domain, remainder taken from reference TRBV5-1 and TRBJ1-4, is KAGVTQTPRYLIKTRGQQVTLSCSPISGHRSVSWYQQTPGQGLQFLFEYFSETQRNKGNFPGRFSGRQFSNSRSEMNVSTLELGDSALYLCASRDSGATNEKLFFGSGTQLSVL.